This record concerns one TCR beta chain sequence. Its specificity is unknown. Researchers ran the PCR with 60 Vbeta and 13 Jbeta primers. Sequencing used immunoSEQ multiplex PCR; TCRdb keeps in-frame clones, though not all of them. The top ten clones hold over 3% of a sample with some 150,000 clones, under 85% of them seen once. This record belongs to a study of cytomegalovirus exposure and HLA in healthy donors. Overall study: Previous work identified roughly 120 million unique TCR beta sequences from around 170 million T cells. Study conclusions and caveats: The authors later found HLA-associated TCR beta chains more clonally expanded than equally common others.

CDR1 SEHNR and CDR2 FQNEAQ come from the germline V gene (reference sequence). The V gene end was trimmed by 5 bases and the J gene end by 4 bases; junction bases not matched to a gene: 5. The CDR3 loop spans 14 amino acids. The rearrangement links TRBV7-9 to TRBJ2-7, with TRBD1 identical over 10 bases. The sample consisted of PBMCs. This TCR was recovered from a female donor in good health and CMV-seronegative. CDR3 DNA: TGTGCCAGCAGCGCCCGGGACAGGGGATACGAGCAGTACTTC. It codes for CASSARDRGYEQYF.